The T cell receptor (beta chain) described here comes from a study of blood T cell repertoires in COVID-19. Turning to the study itself: Acute and convalescent COVID-19 specimens originated in the United States, Italy and Spain. PBMCs, B-cell-depleted T cells, or T cells were the source of the cDNA or gDNA that made up the material.

This CDR3 comprises 16 residues. Original processing methods: Estimated nucleated cell counts came from reference gene primer amplification. Profiling relied on immunoSEQ multiplex PCR, and the TCRdb table lists in-frame clones only, not all of them. V and J calls and clone size follow that table, whereas D and trimming were derived from the DNA. The table includes roughly 100,000 clones, 70% to 90% detected once. The receptor was derived from a man in his forties with active or convalescent COVID-19. The sequenced sample was peripheral blood. This chain links TRBV21-1 with TRBJ2-1; the table assigns TRBD2, which was not confirmed against the DNA. TRBV21-1 is an annotated pseudogene. Here the CDR3 DNA reads TGTGCCAGCAGCAAAGGACTACGGAACTCCTACAATGAGCAGTTCTTC. Translated: CASSKGLRNSYNEQFF.